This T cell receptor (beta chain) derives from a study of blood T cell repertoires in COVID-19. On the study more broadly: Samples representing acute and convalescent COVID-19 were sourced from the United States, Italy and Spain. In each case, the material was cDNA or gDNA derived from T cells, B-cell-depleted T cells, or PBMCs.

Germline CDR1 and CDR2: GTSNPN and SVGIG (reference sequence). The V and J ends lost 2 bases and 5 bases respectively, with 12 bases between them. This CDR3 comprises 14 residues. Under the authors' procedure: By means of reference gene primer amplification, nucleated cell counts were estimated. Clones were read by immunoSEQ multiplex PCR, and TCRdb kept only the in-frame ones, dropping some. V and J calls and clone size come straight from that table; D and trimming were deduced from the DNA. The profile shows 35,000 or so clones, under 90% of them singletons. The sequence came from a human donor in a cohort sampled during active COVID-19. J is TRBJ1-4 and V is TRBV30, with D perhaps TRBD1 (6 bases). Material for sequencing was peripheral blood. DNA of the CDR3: TGTGCCTGGAGTTTGGACAGCAGAAATGAAAAACTGTTTTTT. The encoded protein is CAWSLDSRNEKLFF.